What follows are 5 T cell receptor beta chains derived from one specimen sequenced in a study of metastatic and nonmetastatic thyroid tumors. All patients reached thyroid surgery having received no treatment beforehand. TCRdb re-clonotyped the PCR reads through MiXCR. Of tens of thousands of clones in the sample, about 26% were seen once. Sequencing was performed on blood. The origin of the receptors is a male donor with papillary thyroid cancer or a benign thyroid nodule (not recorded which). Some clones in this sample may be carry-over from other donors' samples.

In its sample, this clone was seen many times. This chain's CDR3 is CASSLVVANTGELFF. In nucleotides, the CDR3 is TGTGCCAGCAGCTTAGTCGTGGCGAACACCGGGGAGCTGTTTTTT. The chain couples TRBV7-8 to TRBJ2-2; no clear D. Trimming pared 1 base from V and 0 bases from J, leaving 6 bases between. CDR1 and CDR2 from the germline V gene are SGHVS and FQNEAQ. The CDR3 extends over 15 amino acids.

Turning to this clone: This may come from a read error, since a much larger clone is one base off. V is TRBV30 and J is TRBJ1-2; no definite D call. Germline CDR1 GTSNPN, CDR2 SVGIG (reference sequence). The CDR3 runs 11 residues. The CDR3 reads CAWGVNYGYTF. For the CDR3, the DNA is TGTGCCTGGGGTGTGAACTATGGCTACACCTTC.

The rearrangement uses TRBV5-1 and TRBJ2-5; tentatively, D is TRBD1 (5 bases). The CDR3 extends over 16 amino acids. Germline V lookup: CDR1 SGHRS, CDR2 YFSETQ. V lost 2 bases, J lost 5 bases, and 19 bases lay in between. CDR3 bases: TGCGCCAGCAGCTTACCCGAGACAGCCACCGGGGAGACCCAGTACTTC. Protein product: CASSLPETATGETQYF.

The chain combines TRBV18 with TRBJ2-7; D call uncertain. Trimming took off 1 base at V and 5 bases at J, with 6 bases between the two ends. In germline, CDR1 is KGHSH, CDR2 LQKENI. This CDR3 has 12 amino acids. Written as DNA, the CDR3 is TGTGCCAGCTCACCACAAGAAAACGAGCAGTACTTC. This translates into CASSPQENEQYF. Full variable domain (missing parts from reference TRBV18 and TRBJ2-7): NAGVMQNPRHLVRRRGQEARLRCSPMKGHSHVYWYRQLPEEGLKFMVYLQKENIIDESGMPKERFSAEFPKEGPSILRIQQVVRGDSAAYFCASSPQENEQYFGPGTRLTVT.

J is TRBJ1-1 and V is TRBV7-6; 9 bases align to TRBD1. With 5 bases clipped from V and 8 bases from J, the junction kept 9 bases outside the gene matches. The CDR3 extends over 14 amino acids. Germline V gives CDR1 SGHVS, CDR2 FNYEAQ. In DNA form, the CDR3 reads TGTGCCAGCAGCCCGTCTAGGGACAGGGACGAAGCTTTCTTT. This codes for CASSPSRDRDEAFF.